These 15 T cell receptor beta chains originate from one sample sequenced in a study of T cells in Graves' hyperthyroidism and ophthalmopathy. Amplified TCR beta CDR3 regions derived from RNA transcripts. The primer set for the first-round RT-PCR of the TCR CDR3 was HTBI. In TCRdb, the multiplex PCR reads were re-called with MiXCR into one record per CDR3 protein. The table lists about 200,000 distinct CDR3 sequences, roughly a sixth of them singletons. Sequences were obtained from blood. The origin of the receptors is a woman between 45 and 60 years old with Graves' hyperthyroidism.

In this sample, this clonotype turned up a few times. V and J are TRBV14 and TRBJ2-7, with no clear D. V lost 1 base and J 0 bases, leaving 7 bases between the germline ends. The CDR3 contains 14 residues. Germline V lookup: CDR1 SGHDN, CDR2 FVKESK. CDR3 bases: TGTGCCAGCAGCCAAGGCCGTCACTCCTACGAGCAGTACTTC. Its translation is CASSQGRHSYEQYF.

The sample holds a few counts of this clonotype. The chain is built from TRBV18 and TRBJ2-5; 8 nucleotides line up with TRBD1. The CDR3 has 15 residues. Germline lookup yields CDR1 KGHSH and CDR2 LQKENI. Losses at the gene ends were 6 bases for V and 4 bases for J; bases not matched to a gene: 10. CDR3 sequence: CASSINLGTGETQYF. DNA of the CDR3: TGTGCCAGCTCGATAAACCTTGGGACAGGAGAGACCCAGTACTTC.

This clonotype was picked up many times. The chain joins TRBV7-2 to TRBJ1-2; 8 nucleotides line up with TRBD1. Germline CDR1 is SGHTA and CDR2 is FQGNSA. This CDR3 spans 16 amino acids. V lost 3 bases to trimming and J lost 7 bases; unmatched junction nucleotides: 13. The CDR3 nucleotides read TGTGCCAGCAGCTTGGTAATCGGACAGGGTGGCAGTGGCTACACCTTC. This gives the protein CASSLVIGQGGSGYTF.

This clonotype was detected many times. The chain links TRBV2 to TRBJ2-7; 10 bases are shared with TRBD2. Germline trimming cut 7 bases from V and 3 bases from J; bases unmatched to any gene: 6. There are 14 residues in the CDR3. Germline V gene data show CDR1 as SNHLY and CDR2 as FYNNEI. CDR3 in amino acids: CASKEAGGLYEQYF. CDR3 DNA: TGTGCCAGCAAGGAAGCGGGAGGGCTCTACGAGCAGTACTTC.

In this sample, this clonotype turned up many times. The chain is built from TRBV30 and TRBJ2-7; tentative D call: TRBD1 (7 bases). The CDR3 consists of 14 residues. With 7 bases removed from V and 0 bases from J, the gap between germline ends came to 16 bases. Germline V gene lookup returns CDR1 GTSNPN and CDR2 SVGIG (reference sequence). This CDR3 reads CASEGGQSSYEQYF. The CDR3 DNA follows: TGTGCCTCAGAGGGGGGACAGAGCTCCTACGAGCAGTACTTC.

This clonotype was detected a few times. This chain joins TRBV9 and TRBJ2-5; 7 positions match TRBD1. V lost 0 bases, J lost 5 bases, and 7 bases stayed unmatched. This CDR3 comprises 15 residues. Per germline, CDR1 SGDLS and CDR2 YYNGEE. CDR3 in amino acids: CASSVVGTAVETQYF. The CDR3 DNA reads as TGTGCCAGCAGCGTAGTGGGGACAGCTGTGGAGACCCAGTACTTC. The entire variable domain, with the rest obtained from reference TRBV9 and TRBJ2-5, is as follows: DSGVTQTPKHLITATGQRVTLRCSPRSGDLSVYWYQQSLDQGLQFLIQYYNGEERAKGNILERFSAQQFPDLHSELNLSSLELGDSALYFCASSVVGTAVETQYFGPGTRLLVL.

The table lists this clonotype with many counts. The genes are TRBV7-2 and TRBJ1-5; TRBD1 matches 8 bases. The CDR3 totals 15 residues. V trimming: 6 bases; J trimming: 7 bases; junction bases outside the gene matches: 11. CDR1 and CDR2 (germline): SGHTA, FQGNSA. CDR3 nucleotides: TGTGCCAGCAGTCGGCGGACAGGGTGGGACCAGCCCCAGCATTTT. Protein: CASSRRTGWDQPQHF.

This clonotype was observed many times. V gene TRBV6-1 combines with J gene TRBJ1-2, with D hard to call. This CDR3 comprises 13 residues. Germline V CDR1 and CDR2: MNHNS, SASEGT. The V end lost 6 bases, the J end lost 5 bases, and 13 bases lay between the germline ends. The CDR3 bases are TGTGCCAGCAGGGAGGTTCTTCGGTATGGCTACACCTTC. It encodes CASREVLRYGYTF.

Details on this clonotype: Its ends do not fully match the called genes, so a read error is possible. The genes are TRBV7-7 and TRBJ2-3; 7 positions match TRBD2. The germline V gene has CDR1 SSHAT and CDR2 FNYEAQ (reference sequence). The CDR3 consists of 15 residues. CDR3 sequence (DNA): TGTGCTAGCAGCTCGAGCGGGATCGGCGCAGATACGCAGTATTTT. This sequence encodes CASSSSGIGADTQYF.

The chain carries TRBV27 and TRBJ1-6, with 7 bases identical to TRBD1. This CDR3 is 13 amino acids long. Germline V lookup: CDR1 MNHEY, CDR2 SMNVEV (reference sequence). V lost 8 bases to trimming and J lost 5 bases; unmatched junction nucleotides: 3. In DNA, the CDR3 is TGTGCCAGCCGGGGACAGCATAATTCACCCCTCCACTTT. This translates into CASRGQHNSPLHF.

This clonotype has ten or more counts. This rearrangement joins TRBV30 to TRBJ1-1; no clear D. Trimming stripped 0 bases from V and 8 bases from J, with 13 bases between. Germline V CDR1 and CDR2: GTSNPN, SVGIG (reference sequence). This CDR3 has 13 amino acids. DNA for the CDR3: TGTGCCTGGAGTGTATTTCGCGACGGCGAAGCTTTCTTT. Its protein is CAWSVFRDGEAFF. Complete variable domain (other parts from reference TRBV30 and TRBJ1-1): SQTIHQWPATLVQPVGSPLSLECTVEGTSNPNLYWYRQAAGRGLQLLFYSVGIGQISSEVPQNLSASRPQDRQFILSSKKLLLSDSGFYLCAWSVFRDGEAFFGQGTRLTVV.

This clonotype was recorded at least ten times. This chain connects TRBV30 to TRBJ1-5, with D possibly matching TRBD1 (5 bases). Germline CDR1 reads GTSNPN; CDR2 reads SVGIG (reference sequence). The V end was cut by 0 bases, the J end by 1 base, with 7 bases between. The length of the CDR3 is 14 residues. CDR3 in DNA: TGTGCCTGGAGTGTACGGGGCAGCAATCAGCCCCAGCATTTT. This codes for CAWSVRGSNQPQHF.

This clonotype was seen many times. The V and J genes are TRBV5-6 and TRBJ2-5; D gene ambiguous. CDR1 is SGHDT, CDR2 YYEEEE, per germline. The CDR3 runs to 15 residues. V lost 5 bases to trimming and J lost 2 bases, with 16 bases between them. CDR3 sequence reads: CASSHVGRGQETQYF. The CDR3 DNA follows: TGTGCCAGCAGTCATGTCGGGCGCGGTCAAGAGACCCAGTACTTC.

This clonotype was seen at least ten times. The V and J genes are TRBV6-1 and TRBJ2-5; D ambiguous. CDR3 length: 11 amino acids. Trimming removed 5 bases at V and 4 bases at J, with 5 bases between. Germline V gene data show CDR1 as MNHNS and CDR2 as SASEGT. The CDR3 sequence is CASSTRETQYF. CDR3 coding DNA: TGTGCCAGCAGTACCCGAGAGACCCAGTACTTC.

This clonotype was recorded many times. The chain recombines TRBV15 with TRBJ2-5; TRBD1 matches 8 bases. The V gene's germline CDR1 is LNHNV and CDR2 YYDKDF (reference sequence). The J segment lost 4 bases and the V segment lost 1 base, leaving 8 bases of the junction unmatched. CDR3 length equals 16 residues. Written as DNA, the CDR3 is TGTGCCACCAGCAGAGTTGGACAGGGTAACCGAGAGACCCAGTACTTC. This sequence encodes CATSRVGQGNRETQYF.